This TCR beta chain was obtained from a study of regulatory T cells in long-lasting Graves disease. There are a few counts of this clonotype. J gave up 3 bases and V 5 bases, and 15 bases lay outside the gene matches. CDR3 size: 18 residues. Germline CDR1 and CDR2: SEHNR and FQNEAQ (reference sequence). Noted time point: persistent/refractory GD, antithyroid drugs over 5 years with positive TRAb. PBMCs were the source of the RNA used for TCR sequencing. HTBI primers from iRepertoire and Arm-PCR of CDR3 regions yielded the TCR beta libraries. TCRdb independently ran MiXCR on the multiplex PCR reads; one entry per CDR3 protein. Found here are under 500,000 distinct CDR3 sequences, around 20% of them singletons; the top ten hold 7.8%.

This receptor was identified in a female donor with Graves disease. The rearrangement links TRBV7-9 to TRBJ2-5; 10 bases line up with TRBD2. The sample in question was peripheral blood mononuclear cells (PBMCs), obtained when the disease was refractory, from a patient treated with antithyroid drugs. The CDR3 coding sequence is TGTGCCAGCAGCACAGAGCGGGAGGGCCGGAGAATTGAAGAGACCCAGTACTTC. It encodes CASSTEREGRRIEETQYF. Based on the CDR3 plus reference TRBV7-9 and TRBJ2-5, the full variable domain is DTGVSQNPRHKITKRGQNVTFRCDPISEHNRLYWYRQTLGQGPEFLTYFQNEAQLEKSRLLSDRFSAERPKGSFSTLEIQRTEQGDSAMYLCASSTEREGRRIEETQYFGPGTRLLVL.